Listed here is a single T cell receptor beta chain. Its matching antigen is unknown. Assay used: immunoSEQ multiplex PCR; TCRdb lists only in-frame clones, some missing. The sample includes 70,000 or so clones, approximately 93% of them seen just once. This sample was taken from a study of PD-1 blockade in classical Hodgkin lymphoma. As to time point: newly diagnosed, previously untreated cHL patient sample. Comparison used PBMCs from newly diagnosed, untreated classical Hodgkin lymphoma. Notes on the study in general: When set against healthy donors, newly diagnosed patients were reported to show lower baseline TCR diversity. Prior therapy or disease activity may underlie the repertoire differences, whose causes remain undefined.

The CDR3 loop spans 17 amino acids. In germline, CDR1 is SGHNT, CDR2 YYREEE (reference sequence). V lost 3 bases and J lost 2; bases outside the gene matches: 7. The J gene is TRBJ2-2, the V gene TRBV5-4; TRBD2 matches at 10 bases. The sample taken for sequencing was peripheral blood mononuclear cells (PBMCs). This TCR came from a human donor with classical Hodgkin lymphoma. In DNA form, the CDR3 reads TGTGCCAGCAGCTCAGGCGGACTAGCGGATAACACCGGGGAGCTGTTTTTT. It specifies CASSSGGLADNTGELFF.